What follows are 25 T cell receptor beta chains derived from one specimen sequenced in a study of CXCR3-negative and CXCR3-positive naive CD8 T cells. Study-wide results and limits: The TRB CDR3s that CXCR3-positive naive cells carried were more hydrophobic than those of CXCR3-negative naive cells.

Antigens of these TCRs are unknown. UMI-labeled 5' RACE yielded the TRB cDNA libraries. From its re-call of the 5' RACE reads, TCRdb lists each CDR3 protein once, without DNA. The sample table includes some 150,000 distinct CDR3 sequences. Sequenced material: naive CXCR3+ CD8+ T cells from blood. As to subset: CD45RO-CCR7+CD27+CD95- naive CD8+ T cells expressing CXCR3 (TNR3+). These receptors were collected from a human donor in good health. Some clones in this sample may be carry-over from other donors' samples.

This sequence joins TRBV19 and TRBJ1-2; TCRdb designates TRBD1, a call that cannot be tested without DNA. Germline V CDR1 and CDR2: LNHDA, SQIVND (reference sequence). This CDR3 has 16 amino acids. The CDR3 loop is CASNWGQGVRSYGYTF.

This chain connects TRBV2 to TRBJ2-3. The germline V gene encodes CDR1 SNHLY and CDR2 FYNNEI. The CDR3 sequence is 13 residues long. This CDR3 is CASSERARDTQYF.

The chain joins TRBV20-1 to TRBJ2-1; TCRdb proposes TRBD2, but this gene call is untestable without DNA. The germline CDR1 and CDR2 sequences are DFQATT and SNEGSKA (reference sequence). The CDR3 length is 15 residues. CDR3 residues: CSARREWGSYNEQFF.

The chain is built from TRBV7-8 and TRBJ2-2; the D gene TCRdb calls, TRBD1, cannot be checked with no DNA. Germline V gene sequence: CDR1 SGHVS, CDR2 FQNEAQ. The CDR3 length is 18 residues. The CDR3 here is CASSLSDRVLLSSGELFF.

This chain links TRBV20-1 with TRBJ2-1; the D gene TCRdb calls, TRBD2, cannot be checked with no DNA. The CDR3 runs 16 residues. Per germline, CDR1 DFQATT and CDR2 SNEGSKA (reference sequence). The CDR3 sequence is CSARIKSGSSYNEQFF.

The gene calls are TRBV27 and TRBJ2-7. Germline V gene lookup returns CDR1 MNHEY and CDR2 SMNVEV (reference sequence). The CDR3 is 13 residues long. This CDR3 is CASMSRGSYEQYF.

The V gene is TRBV7-9, the J gene TRBJ2-7; TCRdb returns TRBD1, unconfirmable since there is no DNA. Germline-derived CDR1 and CDR2 are SEHNR and FQNEAQ (reference sequence). The CDR3 runs to 13 residues. CDR3 sequence: CASTGSENYEQYF.

V and J are TRBV9 and TRBJ2-3; without DNA, the TCRdb call of TRBD2 cannot be checked. Germline assignment: CDR1 SGDLS and CDR2 YYNGEE. The CDR3 length is 14 residues. The CDR3 loop is CASSVSGRTDTQYF.

V is TRBV29-1 and J is TRBJ2-2. The length of the CDR3 is 15 residues. Germline V gives CDR1 SQVTM, CDR2 ANQGSEA. CDR3 protein: CSVERGGFGTGELFF.

The chain carries TRBV7-2 and TRBJ2-2. This CDR3 is built from 13 residues. Germline values: CDR1 SGHTA, CDR2 FQGNSA. The chain's CDR3 is CASSDPNTGELFF.

The chain joins TRBV19 to TRBJ2-1; TCRdb designates TRBD1, a call that cannot be tested without DNA. The CDR3 is made up of 14 amino acids. Germline lookup yields CDR1 LNHDA and CDR2 SQIVND (reference sequence). CDR3 protein: CASRRTGLADEQFF. The complete variable domain, with remaining parts taken from reference TRBV19 and TRBJ2-1, reads DGGITQSPKYLFRKEGQNVTLSCEQNLNHDAMYWYRQDPGQGLRLIYYSQIVNDFQKGDIAEGYSVSREKKESFPLTVTSAQKNPTAFYLCASRRTGLADEQFFGPGTRLTVL.

The CDR3 here is CASQTTGSNTEAFF. V is TRBV7-9 and J is TRBJ1-1. Germline loops: CDR1 SEHNR, CDR2 FQNEAQ (reference sequence). CDR3 length: 14 residues.

The rearrangement joins TRBV6-2 or TRBV6-3 to TRBJ1-1. Germline loops: CDR1 MNHEY, CDR2 SVGEGT. The CDR3 runs to 12 residues. This CDR3 is CASTYLGTEAFF.

The chain carries TRBV11-3 and TRBJ2-2; no DNA is available, so the TRBD1 call from TCRdb remains unchecked. CDR1 is SGHNT and CDR2 is YENEEA in the germline V gene. This CDR3 contains 16 residues. CDR3 loop: CASSPPVTGLAGELFF.

V usage is TRBV20-1 and J usage is TRBJ2-7; TCRdb selects TRBD1, and the lack of DNA leaves this call unchecked. The CDR3 spans 15 residues. CDR1 is DFQATT and CDR2 is SNEGSKA in the germline V gene (reference sequence). The CDR3 sequence: CSARGTGTPHYEQYF.

The chain combines TRBV3-1 with TRBJ2-1. In germline, CDR1 is LGHDT, CDR2 YNNKEL (reference sequence). CDR3 size: 11 residues. CDR3 loop: CASSLTNEQFF.

The V call is TRBV7-9, the J call TRBJ1-5. The CDR3 length is 14 residues. Germline CDR1 SEHNR, CDR2 FQNEAQ (reference sequence). The CDR3 here is CASSLAGSNQPQHF.

The chain is built from TRBV6-6 and TRBJ1-1. The germline CDR1 and CDR2 sequences are MNHNY and SVGAGI (reference sequence). CDR3 length: 15 amino acids. The CDR3 here is CASSYSYDRNTEAFF.

The chain is built from TRBV7-8 and TRBJ2-3; with no DNA, the TCRdb D assignment of TRBD1 cannot be verified. The CDR3 runs 17 residues. Germline V CDR1 and CDR2: SGHVS, FQNEAQ. The CDR3 here is CASSLGTGGIGTDTQYF.

The gene calls are TRBV20-1 and TRBJ2-7; TCRdb's assignment of TRBD2 cannot be checked, as there is no DNA. Germline-derived CDR1 and CDR2 are DFQATT and SNEGSKA (reference sequence). This CDR3 has 15 amino acids. This chain's CDR3 is CSARELAGGIYEQYF.

CDR3 region: CSASRQASYEQYF. This chain links TRBV20-1 with TRBJ2-7; no DNA is available, so the TRBD1 call from TCRdb remains unchecked. Germline loops: CDR1 DFQATT, CDR2 SNEGSKA (reference sequence). This CDR3 comprises 13 residues.

This rearrangement joins TRBV6-6 to TRBJ2-7. This CDR3 comprises 14 residues. Per germline, CDR1 MNHNY and CDR2 SVGAGI (reference sequence). CDR3: CASSDVQWGSEQYF.

The chain employs TRBV30 and TRBJ1-1. Germline CDR1 reads GTSNPN; CDR2 reads SVGIG (reference sequence). The CDR3 sequence is 14 residues long. The CDR3 region is CAWIYVRMNTEAFF.

V is TRBV29-1 and J is TRBJ2-1; the D call from TCRdb, TRBD2, cannot be confirmed without DNA. The CDR3 loop spans 11 amino acids. The germline CDR1 and CDR2 sequences are SQVTM and ANQGSEA. The CDR3 protein is CSVPSGNEQFF.

The chain links TRBV3-1 to TRBJ2-1; as DNA is missing, the TRBD1 call by TCRdb cannot be tested. Germline V gives CDR1 LGHDT, CDR2 YNNKEL (reference sequence). There are 13 residues in the CDR3. The CDR3: CASSQESRDEQFF.